This T cell receptor beta chain is from a study of T-cell memory formation after mild COVID-19. Whole-study context: In these data, TCR clusters were largely donor specific.

CDR1 is SNHLY, CDR2 FYNNEI, per germline. The CDR3 has 13 amino acids. The V segment lost 7 bases and the J segment 9 bases; nucleotides outside the gene matches: 8. The sample holds many counts of this clonotype. Antigen unknown. TCRdb recomputed calls from the 5' RACE reads with MiXCR, one row per CDR3 protein. The repertoire holds roughly 310,000 distinct CDR3 sequences, with approximately 16% as singletons. Broader study findings: SARS-CoV-2 specificity was not confirmed for second-wave clones peaking on day 37.

V usage is TRBV2 and J usage is TRBJ2-1; 8 nucleotides match TRBD2. The source of this sequence is a man in his late teens or twenties who had mild COVID-19 (a few samples of this study predate the infection). Cell type and time point are not known. The sequenced material came from PBMCs or a T cell subset sorted from them (not recorded which). The CDR3 DNA reads TGTGCCAGCAAGCGGGGGACTGACAGTGAGCAGTTCTTC. Its translation: CASKRGTDSEQFF.